The 2 T cell receptor beta chains listed next were all sequenced from one sample in a study of OX40 agonist ivuxolimab in advanced cancers. Data came from immunoSEQ multiplex PCR; TCRdb stores just in-frame clones and leaves some out. The sample has fewer than 90,000 clones, less than 90% seen once. The input for sequencing was CD4+ or CD8+ T cells sorted from blood, taken in a trial of the OX40 agonist ivuxolimab. Every receptor here comes from an adult with an advanced solid tumor such as melanoma, head and neck, liver or kidney cancer.

V and J are TRBV4-2 and TRBJ2-3; 8 bases align to TRBD1. In germline, CDR1 is LGHNA, CDR2 YNFKEQ. V lost 4 bases to trimming and J lost 13 bases; unmatched junction nucleotides: 7. The CDR3 has 12 amino acids. The CDR3 loop is CASSPGQGVEYF. As DNA, the CDR3 is TGTGCCAGCAGCCCTGGACAGGGAGTGGAGTATTTT.

In nucleotides, the CDR3 is TGTGCCATCAGTGAGTCCCGGGCTGAAGCTTTCTTT. This translates into CAISESRAEAFF. The chain recombines TRBV10-3 with TRBJ1-1; D call uncertain. Trimming left V 0 bases short and J 6 bases short, with 5 bases between. Per the germline V gene, CDR1 is ENHRY and CDR2 is SYGVKD. This CDR3 is built from 12 residues.